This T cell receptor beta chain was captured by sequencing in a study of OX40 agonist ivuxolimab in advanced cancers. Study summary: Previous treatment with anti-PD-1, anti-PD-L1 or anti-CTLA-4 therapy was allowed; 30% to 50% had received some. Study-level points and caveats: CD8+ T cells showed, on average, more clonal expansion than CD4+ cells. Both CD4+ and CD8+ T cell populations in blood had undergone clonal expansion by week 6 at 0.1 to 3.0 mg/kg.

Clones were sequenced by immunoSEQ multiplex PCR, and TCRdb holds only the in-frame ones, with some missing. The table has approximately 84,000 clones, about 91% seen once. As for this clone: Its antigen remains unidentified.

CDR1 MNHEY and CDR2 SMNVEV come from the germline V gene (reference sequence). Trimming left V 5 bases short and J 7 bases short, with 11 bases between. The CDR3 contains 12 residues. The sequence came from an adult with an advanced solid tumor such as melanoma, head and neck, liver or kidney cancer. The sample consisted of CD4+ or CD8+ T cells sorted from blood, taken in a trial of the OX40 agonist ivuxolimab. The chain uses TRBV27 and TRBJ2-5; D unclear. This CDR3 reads CASSPPLGTQYF. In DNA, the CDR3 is TGTGCCAGCAGTCCGCCATTGGGGACCCAGTACTTC.